A single sample gave rise to the 27 T cell receptor beta chains below, sequenced in a study of Graves' ophthalmopathy and Graves' hyperthyroidism. The TCR beta CDR3 regions underwent amplification from RNA transcripts. Second-round multiplex PCR followed a first-round RT-PCR using HTBI primers. In TCRdb, the multiplex PCR reads were re-called with MiXCR into one record per CDR3 protein. The profile shows around 1.1 million distinct CDR3 sequences, about 35% of them singletons. Sequencing was done on a sample of peripheral blood or thyroid tissue (not recorded which). These receptor sequences come from an adult man with Graves' hyperthyroidism.

This chain uses TRBV7-6 with TRBJ2-5; D is possibly TRBD1 or TRBD2 (6 bases each). This CDR3 comprises 16 residues. Germline V CDR1 and CDR2: SGHVS, FNYEAQ. The V gene lost 1 base and the J gene lost 5 bases, with 17 bases spanning the gap. This chain's CDR3 is CASSLGTPGALETQYF. The CDR3 bases are TGTGCCAGCAGCTTAGGTACCCCGGGGGCACTGGAGACCCAGTACTTC.

This clonotype occurred many times. The chain is built from TRBV10-3 and TRBJ1-2; D remains unclear. Trimming removed 4 bases at V and 2 bases at J, with 5 bases between. Germline V CDR1 and CDR2: ENHRY, SYGVKD. The CDR3 runs to 12 residues. CDR3 amino acids: CAISGTNYGYTF. DNA of the CDR3: TGTGCCATCAGTGGGACGAACTATGGCTACACCTTC.

This clonotype was seen a few times. The chain is built from TRBV20-1 and TRBJ1-5; D is ambiguous. CDR3 length equals 12 residues. Per germline, CDR1 DFQATT and CDR2 SNEGSKA (reference sequence). V was cut by 4 bases and J by 7 bases, with 11 bases left in between. The CDR3 region is CSATAVGQPQHF. CDR3 bases: TGCAGTGCTACGGCTGTGGGGCAGCCCCAGCATTTT.

As to this clonotype: The junction departs from the called germline gene at one end, perhaps through a read error. V and J are TRBV9 and TRBJ1-1; the D gene is possibly TRBD1 (5 bases). The germline gives CDR1 SGDLS, CDR2 YYNGEE. There are 13 residues in the CDR3. CDR3 in amino acids: CACSLRRGTEAFF. The CDR3 nucleotides read TGTGCCTGCAGCTTAAGGAGGGGTACTGAAGCTTTCTTT.

This clonotype has more than one count but fewer than ten. The chain recombines TRBV6-5 with TRBJ1-2; weak D call: TRBD1 (5 bases). Trimming stripped 2 bases from V and 7 bases from J, with 11 bases between. The CDR3 covers 13 residues. The germline V gene encodes CDR1 MNHEY and CDR2 SVGAGI. CDR3 residues: CASSYGGGVGYTF. The CDR3 nucleotides read TGTGCCAGCAGTTACGGTGGGGGGGTTGGCTACACCTTC.

The V gene is TRBV10-3, the J gene TRBJ1-1, with D possibly TRBD1 on 5 matching bases. In germline, CDR1 is ENHRY, CDR2 SYGVKD. The CDR3 is made up of 13 amino acids. In DNA form, the CDR3 reads TGTGTCAGCAGCTTAGGGGTCGTCACTGAAGCTTTCTTT. Translation gives CVSSLGVVTEAFF.

V gene TRBV10-3 combines with J gene TRBJ1-5; a possible D gene is TRBD1 (5 bases). Germline CDR1 and CDR2: ENHRY and SYGVKD. Between the trimmed V and J ends, which lost 10 bases and 4 bases, there was a span of 17 bases. The CDR3 runs to 14 residues. CDR3 in DNA: TGTGCCACCAGCAAGAGACAGATAAATCAGCCCCAGCATTTT. Translation: CATSKRQINQPQHF.

The rearrangement links TRBV19 to TRBJ1-2; D not certain. The ends were cut back, 2 bases at V and 8 bases at J, with 21 bases in the middle. From germline, CDR1 is LNHDA and CDR2 SQIVND (reference sequence). The CDR3 totals 16 residues. The CDR3 reads CASSITALVTSGGYTF. The DNA of the CDR3 is TGTGCCAGTAGTATAACAGCCCTCGTCACATCAGGAGGCTACACCTTC.

This clonotype was seen more than once but under ten times. The chain carries TRBV7-2 and TRBJ2-7, with 13 nucleotides matching TRBD2. CDR1 is SGHTA, CDR2 FQGNSA, per germline. V lost 3 bases, J lost 6 bases, and 8 bases stayed unmatched. CDR3 size: 16 residues. DNA for the CDR3: TGTGCCAGCAGCTTCGGACTAGCGGGAGAGCGGTCCGAGCAGTACTTC. Translation gives CASSFGLAGERSEQYF. Full variable domain (missing parts from reference TRBV7-2 and TRBJ2-7): GAGVSQSPSNKVTEKGKDVELRCDPISGHTALYWYRQSLGQGLEFLIYFQGNSAPDKSGLPSDRFSAERTGGSVSTLTIQRTQQEDSAVYLCASSFGLAGERSEQYFGPGTRLTVT.

This clonotype was found once. It is unclear where the CDR3 begins or ends on the DNA, so no DNA is shown, and the CDR3 is as TCRdb lists it. The CDR3 is CASSIYLCSVGQGSNQPQHF. V is TRBV7-9 and J is TRBJ1-5; TRBD1, the D gene given by the table, was not confirmed from the DNA. Germline assignment: CDR1 SEHNR and CDR2 FQNEAQ (reference sequence). The CDR3 extends over 20 residues, inclusive of both ends.

This clonotype appeared a few times. The chain links TRBV6-6 to TRBJ2-7; 10 positions match TRBD1. V gave up 8 bases and J gave up 3 bases; unmatched junction bases: 7. CDR1 MNHNY and CDR2 SVGAGI come from the germline V gene (reference sequence). The CDR3 covers 14 residues. The CDR3: CASGSTGGGYEQYF. For the CDR3, the DNA is TGTGCCAGCGGATCGACAGGGGGCGGCTACGAGCAGTACTTC.

Only one count was recorded for this clonotype. Since a much larger clone is just one base distant, this may be a read error. The chain couples TRBV6-6 to TRBJ1-5; D is perhaps TRBD1 (6 bases). Trimming left V 8 bases short and J 0 bases short, with 14 bases between. Germline V gene lookup returns CDR1 MNHNY and CDR2 SVGAGI (reference sequence). The CDR3 runs to 15 residues. The CDR3 loop reads CASGRQEYSNQPQHF. For the CDR3, the DNA is TGTGCCAGCGGACGACAGGAATATAGCAATCAGCCCCAGCATTTT.

There are a few counts of this clonotype. The genes are TRBV12-3 or TRBV12-4 and TRBJ2-5; TRBD2 might be the D (5 bases). The CDR3 consists of 14 residues. The germline V and J ends were trimmed by 8 bases and 2 bases, with 15 bases remaining between them. Here the CDR3 reads CASSHGGRQETQYF. The CDR3 coding sequence is TGTGCCAGCTCGCATGGAGGCAGGCAAGAGACCCAGTACTTC.

The chain is built from TRBV25-1 and TRBJ2-7; D possibly corresponds to TRBD1 (6 bases). Per germline, CDR1 MGHDK and CDR2 SYGVNS. Trimming left V 6 bases short and J 0 bases short, with 18 bases between. CDR3 size: 16 residues. CDR3 nucleotide sequence: TGTGCCAGCAGCGCACAGGGACACGATAGCTCCTACGAGCAGTACTTC. It codes for CASSAQGHDSSYEQYF.

This clonotype occurred once. The V and J genes are TRBV15 and TRBJ1-1; D gene ambiguous. Germline V CDR1 and CDR2: LNHNV, YYDKDF (reference sequence). The CDR3 length is 14 residues. V shed 5 bases and J shed 1 base, with 11 bases lying between them. As DNA, the CDR3 is TGTGCCACCAGCTTGCGGGAAGCGAACACTGAAGCTTTCTTT. It codes for CATSLREANTEAFF. The full variable domain, completed using reference TRBV15 and TRBJ1-1, is DAMVIQNPRYQVTQFGKPVTLSCSQTLNHNVMYWYQQKSSQAPKLLFHYYDKDFNNEADTPDNFQSRRPNTSFCFLDIRSPGLGDTAMYLCATSLREANTEAFFGQGTRLTVV.

The gene calls are TRBV10-2 and TRBJ1-2, with D possibly matching TRBD1 (6 bases). V lost 2 bases and J 7 bases, leaving 17 bases between the germline ends. Germline V gene sequence: CDR1 WSHSY, CDR2 SAAADI. This CDR3 contains 15 residues. The CDR3 bases are TGCGCCAGCAGTGAGCCGGACAGACCGTCGGCTGGCTACACCTTC. It codes for CASSEPDRPSAGYTF.

V and J are TRBV7-9 and TRBJ2-7, with a tentative D call TRBD2 (6 bases). Looked up from germline, CDR1 is SEHNR and CDR2 is FQNEAQ (reference sequence). This CDR3 has 17 amino acids. Trimming took 5 bases from V and 6 from J, leaving 26 bases between them. The CDR3 reads CASSPRGWRHVNGEQYF. Here the CDR3 DNA reads TGTGCCAGCAGCCCCCGGGGGTGGCGACACGTGAATGGCGAGCAGTACTTC.

There are a few counts of this clonotype. The rearrangement uses TRBV6-2 or TRBV6-3 and TRBJ1-1, with D hard to call. CDR1 is MNHEY, CDR2 SVGEGT, per germline. The CDR3 loop spans 14 amino acids. Between the trimmed V and J ends, which lost 7 bases and 0 bases, there was a span of 12 bases. The DNA of the CDR3 is TGTGCCAGCACCCCGTGGCAGCTGAACACTGAAGCTTTCTTT. It yields the protein CASTPWQLNTEAFF.

There are a few counts of this clonotype. The CDR3 ends on some other residue instead of the conserved phenylalanine or tryptophan, so this is likely a read error. No DNA is shown, since the ends of the CDR3 on it are uncertain; the CDR3 is the one TCRdb lists. This chain connects TRBV7-9 to TRBJ2-6; the DNA was not used to check the table's D call, TRBD2. The CDR3 has 10 amino acids, counting both end residues. CDR1 and CDR2 (germline): SEHNR, FQNEAQ (reference sequence). This CDR3 reads CASSLGTAST.

Ten or more counts support this clonotype. The genes are TRBV7-6 and TRBJ1-5, with D unclear. V was shortened by 1 base and J by 1 base, with 8 bases between the two germline ends. Germline V gene data show CDR1 as SGHVS and CDR2 as FNYEAQ. The CDR3 covers 15 residues. CDR3 nucleotide sequence: TGTGCCAGCAGCTTAGAGGGCGACAGCAATCAGCCCCAGCATTTT. Amino acids: CASSLEGDSNQPQHF.

This clonotype was seen at least ten times. V is TRBV12-3 or TRBV12-4 and J is TRBJ1-2, with D maybe TRBD1 (5 bases). The CDR3 is 13 amino acids. V was pared by 6 bases and J by 4 bases, with 12 bases between. In DNA form, the CDR3 reads TGTGCCAGCAGACGGGGGGTCGGCTATGGCTACACCTTC. Translating it yields CASRRGVGYGYTF.

This clonotype was detected only a few times. The chain is built from TRBV6-6 and TRBJ1-4; a possible D gene is TRBD1 (6 bases). The germline gives CDR1 MNHNY, CDR2 SVGAGI (reference sequence). This CDR3 is built from 14 residues. V was trimmed by 5 bases and J by 4 bases, leaving 11 bases between them. The CDR3 region is CASSTTGVNEKLFF. The CDR3, as DNA: TGTGCCAGCAGTACGACAGGAGTTAATGAAAAACTGTTTTTT.

This clonotype came up a few times. The chain joins TRBV4-3 to TRBJ2-5; 8 nucleotides agree with TRBD1. The J segment lost 5 bases and the V segment lost 0 bases, leaving 8 bases of the junction unmatched. The CDR3 has 16 residues. CDR1 is LGHNA, CDR2 YSLEER, per germline. The CDR3, as DNA: TGCGCCAGCAGCCAAGAACCCAGGGGGCTCTTCGAGACCCAGTACTTC. This sequence encodes CASSQEPRGLFETQYF.

The gene calls are TRBV7-9 and TRBJ2-3, with 7 nucleotides matching TRBD2. The CDR3 is 15 amino acids. Germline CDR1 and CDR2: SEHNR and FQNEAQ (reference sequence). The V and J ends lost 5 bases and 5 bases, in that order; junction bases with no gene match: 10. The CDR3 reads CASSIGLGAGDTQYF. The CDR3 DNA follows: TGTGCCAGCAGCATCGGACTAGGGGCAGGAGATACGCAGTATTTT.

As to this clonotype: This may be a read error, as it is one base from a much larger clone. The J gene is TRBJ1-4, the V gene TRBV7-9; the D is unclear. The germline V and J ends were trimmed by 3 bases and 6 bases, with 11 bases remaining between them. The germline gives CDR1 SEHNR, CDR2 FQNEAQ (reference sequence). The CDR3 length is 14 residues. CDR3 nucleotide sequence: TGTGCCAGCAGCTTGGCCGGCCGGTATGAAAAACTGTTTTTT. Amino acid sequence: CASSLAGRYEKLFF.

This clonotype has ten or more counts. The chain uses TRBV7-9 and TRBJ2-2; 8 bases are shared with TRBD2. The germline V gene encodes CDR1 SEHNR and CDR2 FQNEAQ (reference sequence). Trimming at V came to 2 bases and at J to 5 bases, leaving 16 bases not matched to a gene. CDR3 length: 19 residues. Here the CDR3 reads CASSLSSLGAGEWTGELFF. The CDR3 DNA follows: TGTGCCAGCAGCTTATCTTCGTTGGGAGCGGGAGAATGGACCGGGGAGCTGTTTTTT. The whole variable domain, filled in from reference TRBV7-9 and TRBJ2-2, reads DTGVSQNPRHKITKRGQNVTFRCDPISEHNRLYWYRQTLGQGPEFLTYFQNEAQLEKSRLLSDRFSAERPKGSFSTLEIQRTEQGDSAMYLCASSLSSLGAGEWTGELFFGEGSRLTVL.

Remarks on this clonotype: A much larger clone sits a single nucleotide away, making a read error possible. The gene calls are TRBV7-9 and TRBJ2-7; D call uncertain. The ends were cut back, 3 bases at V and 6 bases at J, with 9 bases in the middle. The CDR3 sequence is 12 residues long. CDR1 and CDR2 (germline): SEHNR, FQNEAQ (reference sequence). The CDR3, as DNA: TGTGCCAGCAGCTTGGTGATTATCGAGCAGTACTTC. Its protein is CASSLVIIEQYF.